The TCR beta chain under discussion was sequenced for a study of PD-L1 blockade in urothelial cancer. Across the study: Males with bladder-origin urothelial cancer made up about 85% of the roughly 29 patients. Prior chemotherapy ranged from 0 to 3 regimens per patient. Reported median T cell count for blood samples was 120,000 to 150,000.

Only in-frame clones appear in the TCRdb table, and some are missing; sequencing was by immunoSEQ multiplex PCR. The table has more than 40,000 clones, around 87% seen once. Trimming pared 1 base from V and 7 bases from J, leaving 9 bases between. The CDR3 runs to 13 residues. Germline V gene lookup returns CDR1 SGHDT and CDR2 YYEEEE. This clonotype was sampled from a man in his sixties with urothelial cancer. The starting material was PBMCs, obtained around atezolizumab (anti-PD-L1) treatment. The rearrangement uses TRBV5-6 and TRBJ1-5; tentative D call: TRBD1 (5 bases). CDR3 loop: CASSLTGDQPQHF. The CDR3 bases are TGTGCCAGCAGCTTGACGGGGGACCAGCCCCAGCATTTT.